Listed below are T cell receptor beta chains from one sample, sequenced in a study of post-analysis software for immune sequencing data. A single record per CDR3 protein comes from TCRdb applying MiXCR to the PCR reads. The data show approximately 360,000 distinct CDR3 sequences, 30% to 45% seen once. The material sequenced was blood. The source of these receptors is a girl aged 10 to 17 with multiple sclerosis. Both conserved end residues are part of each CDR3. The order of the fields is D gene, clone size, J gene, V gene, CDR3 DNA, CDR3 protein. The D gene is left open where the match is weak. Not all rows give a size; the values are once, few, many and, for expanded clones, a class.

TRBD2	-	TRBJ2-7	TRBV6-5	TGTGCCTCGGGTTCGGGGGGGTCCTACGAGCAGTACTTC	CASGSGGSYEQYF
-	few	TRBJ2-5	TRBV6-5	TGTGCCAGCAGTAAGGGGACCCCGTCGATGAAGACCCAGTACTTC	CASSKGTPSMKTQYF
-	-	TRBJ1-3	TRBV20-1	TGCAGTGCCTCTTATGGGAGCCCTGGAAACACCATATATTTT	CSASYGSPGNTIYF
TRBD2	few	TRBJ2-1	TRBV5-1	TGCGCCAGCAGCTTGGTTCCCGGACTAGCGGGGGGGCCGGACAATGAGCAGTTCTTC	CASSLVPGLAGGPDNEQFF
-	-	TRBJ2-7	TRBV5-1	TGCGCCAGCAGCGTTTACCGGGCCCCCTACGAGCAGTACTTC	CASSVYRAPYEQYF
-	-	TRBJ2-5	TRBV20-1	TGCAGCCCCAGCGAGGCCAACCAAGAGACCCAGTACTTC	CSPSEANQETQYF
TRBD2	-	TRBJ2-4	TRBV6-6	TGTGCCAGCAGTTACCTGACTAGCGGGGGAAACATTCAGTACTTC	CASSYLTSGGNIQYF
-	-	TRBJ2-1	TRBV20-1	TGCAGTGCTAGTGTTCATAGCTCCTACAATGAGCAGTTCTTC	CSASVHSSYNEQFF
-	-	TRBJ2-5	TRBV6-1	TGTGCCAGCAGTGATAGGGGCGCGATGAGGGAGACCCAGTACTTC	CASSDRGAMRETQYF
-	many	TRBJ2-6	TRBV12-3/TRBV12-4	TGTGCCAGCAGCAGACGACGGGGGCCCTCTGGGGCCAACGTCCTGACTTTC	CASSRRRGPSGANVLTF
TRBD1	-	TRBJ2-7	TRBV5-1	TGCGCCAGCAGCTTGATATCCGGGACAGGGTTTATCTACGAGCAGTACTTC	CASSLISGTGFIYEQYF
-	few	TRBJ2-5	TRBV7-2	TGTGCCAGCAGCTTGAATGGCTATAGCGCCCAAGAGACCCAGTACTTC	CASSLNGYSAQETQYF
TRBD2	-	TRBJ2-5	TRBV4-1	TGCGCCAGCAGCCAAGGCCGGGCGGGGGTCGGAAAAGAGACCCAGTACTTC	CASSQGRAGVGKETQYF
-	-	TRBJ2-7	TRBV20-1	TGCAGTGCTATCCTGACCGCTAAGAGCTCCTACGAGCAGTACTTC	CSAILTAKSSYEQYF
-	few	TRBJ2-5	TRBV28	TGTGCCAGCAGTTACTACCCCCTCCGGGACAAACAGCAAGAGACCCAGTACTTC	CASSYYPLRDKQQETQYF
-	few	TRBJ1-5	TRBV12-3/TRBV12-4	TGTGCCAGCAGTTTGGGGCAGGGAGGCAAGCAGCCCCAGCATTTT	CASSLGQGGKQPQHF
-	-	TRBJ1-1	TRBV12-3/TRBV12-4	TGTGCCAGCAGTCCCCCCCAGAGGAACACTGAAGCTTTCTTT	CASSPPQRNTEAFF
TRBD1	few	TRBJ2-3	TRBV7-8	TGTGCCAGCAGCCTCTCCGGGACAGGAGCTTCGGATACGCAGTATTTT	CASSLSGTGASDTQYF
-	few	TRBJ1-5	TRBV6-2/TRBV6-3	TGTGCCAGCAGTTACTCTCTTCGGCGGGAGCCCCAGCATTTT	CASSYSLRREPQHF
-	-	TRBJ2-3	TRBV12-3/TRBV12-4	TGTGCCAGCAGTTTTATCTCGGGGGCAATTTTCACAGATACGCAGTATTTT	CASSFISGAIFTDTQYF
-	-	TRBJ2-3	TRBV11-2	TGTGCCAGCAGCTTAGAGCGGATGATGAGGGGAGATACGCAGTATTTT	CASSLERMMRGDTQYF
TRBD2	-	TRBJ2-3	TRBV20-1	TGCAGTGCTAGAGCCCCGGATTGGCGGGGGAGCACAGATACGCAGTATTTT	CSARAPDWRGSTDTQYF
-	-	TRBJ2-1	TRBV7-2	TGTGCCAGCAGTTTGGACCGGGTGGATGAGCAGTTCTTC	CASSLDRVDEQFF
-	-	TRBJ2-5	TRBV29-1	TGCAGCGTTGAAGATCGGTGGGAGCAAGAGACCCAGTACTTC	CSVEDRWEQETQYF
-	few	TRBJ1-6	TRBV25-1	TGTGCCAGCAGTGGGACAGTCGGTAATTCACCCCTCCACTTT	CASSGTVGNSPLHF
TRBD2	few	TRBJ2-5	TRBV5-1	TGCGCCAGCAGCTTGGCGGCGGGGGGCCCCGAGACCCAGTACTTC	CASSLAAGGPETQYF
-	-	TRBJ2-1	TRBV12-3/TRBV12-4	TGTGCCAGCAGTCCTACTAGGGGCTACAATGGGCAGTTCTTC	CASSPTRGYNGQFF
-	-	TRBJ2-7	TRBV12-3/TRBV12-4	TGTGCCAGCAGGGCAGGGGTCTACGAGCAGTACTTC	CASRAGVYEQYF
-	-	TRBJ1-1	TRBV7-6	TGTGCCAGCAGCTTAGCGACCGCCGGACAAGTGAACACTGAAGCTTTCTTT	CASSLATAGQVNTEAFF
-	few	TRBJ2-1	TRBV12-5	TGTGCTAGTGGTTTGGATGCAAGAGGCTGGGAGTTCTTC	CASGLDARGWEFF
-	-	TRBJ2-5	TRBV7-9	TGTGCCAGCGATCCTGGGGCCCAAGAGACCCAGTACTTC	CASDPGAQETQYF
-	-	TRBJ2-7	TRBV5-5	TGTGCCAGCAGCTTAGACAGCTATAACTACGAGCAGTACTTC	CASSLDSYNYEQYF
TRBD1	few	TRBJ2-6	TRBV4-1	TGCGCCAGCAGCCAAGATTTGGGCAGGGGGCCGCCGGCCAACGTCCTGACTTTC	CASSQDLGRGPPANVLTF
-	-	TRBJ2-2	TRBV7-2	TGTGCCAGCAGCTCGCGAATCAGTTTGTTGGGGGAGCTGTTTTTT	CASSSRISLLGELFF
-	few	TRBJ1-2	TRBV3-1	TGTGCCAGCAGCCTTCGAAATGGGGGTATTGGCTACACCTTC	CASSLRNGGIGYTF
TRBD1	-	TRBJ2-7	TRBV7-9	TGTGCCAGCAGCTGGGACAGGGACTCCTACGAGCAGTACTTC	CASSWDRDSYEQYF
-	few	TRBJ2-3	TRBV7-2	TGTGCCAGCAGCATCTGGGACGGCACAGATACGCAGTATTTT	CASSIWDGTDTQYF
TRBD2	few	TRBJ2-1	TRBV6-6	TGTGCCAGCAGCCCACGAAGGGGCGGGGGTATGAATGAGCAGTTCTTC	CASSPRRGGGMNEQFF
-	-	TRBJ1-1	TRBV24-1	TGTGCCACCAGTGTGGGGGGTAACACTGAAGCTTTCTTT	CATSVGGNTEAFF
-	-	TRBJ2-3	TRBV20-1	TGCAGTGCCTTAACCGGCAGTAGCACAGATACGCAGTATTTT	CSALTGSSTDTQYF
-	-	TRBJ1-1	TRBV5-6	TGTGCCAGCAGCTTGGCACAGAACACTGAAACTTTCTTT	CASSLAQNTETFF
-	few	TRBJ2-3	TRBV20-1	TGCAGTGCTAGAGAGAGTTCCGATACGCAGTATTTT	CSARESSDTQYF
TRBD1	-	TRBJ1-2	TRBV3-1	TGTGCCAGCAGACCGGGACAGGGGAACGGCTACACCTTC	CASRPGQGNGYTF
-	-	TRBJ2-2	TRBV4-1	TGCGCCAGCAGCCAATCCGAGGGGGGGGTTAACACCGGGGAGCTGTTTTTT	CASSQSEGGVNTGELFF
-	few	TRBJ2-5	TRBV20-1	TGCAGTGCTAGTAACGGGCTAGATGAAGAGACCCAGTACTTC	CSASNGLDEETQYF
TRBD1	-	TRBJ1-6	TRBV15	TGTGCCACCAGCAGGACGGGACAGGGGATCAATTCACCCCTCCACTTT	CATSRTGQGINSPLHF